These 2 T cell receptor beta chains were all obtained from the same sample, sequenced in a study of CXCR3-negative and CXCR3-positive naive CD8 T cells. General study results and limits: Relative to CXCR3-negative naive cells, CXCR3-positive naive cells had more hydrophobic TRB CDR3s.

These receptors have no known antigen. Each TRB cDNA library was prepared by 5' RACE (with UMI labels). TCRdb re-analyzed the 5' RACE reads; it lists each CDR3 protein once, without DNA. Across over 50,000 distinct CDR3 sequences, the top ten clones capture about 0.71% of the sample. The sample was naive CXCR3+ CD8+ T cells from blood. Stated subset: CD45RO-CCR7+CD27+CD95- naive CD8+ T cells expressing CXCR3 (TNR3+). The receptors here all came from a human donor in good health. Some clones in this sample may be carry-over from other donors' samples.

The V call is TRBV12-5, the J call TRBJ1-2. This CDR3 comprises 14 residues. CDR1 is LGHNT, CDR2 FRNRAP, per germline. This chain's CDR3 is CASGLSATNYGYTF.

The genes are TRBV6-4 and TRBJ1-2. Germline CDR1 reads MRHNA; CDR2 reads SNTAGT. This CDR3 spans 15 amino acids. The CDR3 reads CASRPSWDLIHGYTF.